The sample holds one count of the clone carrying this T cell receptor beta chain. Its antigen is still unknown. The V and J ends lost 4 bases and 5 bases respectively, with 13 bases between them. Germline V gene data show CDR1 as SGHRS and CDR2 as YFSETQ. This CDR3 spans 13 amino acids. These data come from a study of PD-1 blockade in classical Hodgkin lymphoma. Study-level points and caveats: Complete responders entered with baseline diversity on par with newly diagnosed patients, the results showed.

TCRdb's table, derived via immunoSEQ multiplex PCR, lists solely in-frame clones and lacks some. The data show around 40,000 clones, around 80% seen once. Noted time point: cycle 4 day 1 (C4D1), after 6 weeks of nivolumab. Every patient relapsed after autologous stem cell transplantation, and brentuximab vedotin exposure varied. This sequence was found in a human donor with classical Hodgkin lymphoma. Sequencing used peripheral blood mononuclear cells (PBMCs), obtained before the fourth cycle of nivolumab. The chain combines TRBV5-1 with TRBJ2-7, with a weak D call TRBD2 (5 bases). CDR3 nucleotides: TGCGCCAGCAGCCCTTACCTGAGGGACGAGCAGTACTTC. Its protein is CASSPYLRDEQYF. The full variable domain, rest sourced from reference TRBV5-1 and TRBJ2-7, is KAGVTQTPRYLIKTRGQQVTLSCSPISGHRSVSWYQQTPGQGLQFLFEYFSETQRNKGNFPGRFSGRQFSNSRSEMNVSTLELGDSALYLCASSPYLRDEQYFGPGTRLTVT.